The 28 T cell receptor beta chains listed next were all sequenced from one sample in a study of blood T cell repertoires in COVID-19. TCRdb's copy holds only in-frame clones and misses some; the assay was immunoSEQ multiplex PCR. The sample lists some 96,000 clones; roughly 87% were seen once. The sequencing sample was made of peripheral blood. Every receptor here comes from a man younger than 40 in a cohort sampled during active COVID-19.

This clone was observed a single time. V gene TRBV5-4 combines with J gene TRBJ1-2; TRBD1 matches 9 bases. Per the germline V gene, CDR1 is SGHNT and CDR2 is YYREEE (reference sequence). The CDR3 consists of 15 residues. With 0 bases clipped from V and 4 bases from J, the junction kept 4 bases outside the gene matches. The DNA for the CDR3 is TGTGCCAGCAGCTTGGTGGGACAGGGACTCTATGGCTACACCTTC. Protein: CASSLVGQGLYGYTF. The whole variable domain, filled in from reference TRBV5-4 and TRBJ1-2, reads ETGVTQSPTHLIKTRGQQVTLRCSSQSGHNTVSWYQQALGQGPQFIFQYYREEENGRGNFPPRFSGLQFPNYSSELNVNALELDDSALYLCASSLVGQGLYGYTFGSGTRLTVV.

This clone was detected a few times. This CDR3 reads CASSQVGQGQDQPQHF. The CDR3 DNA follows: TGTGCCAGCAGCCAAGTAGGACAGGGGCAAGATCAGCCCCAGCATTTT. The V gene is TRBV4-2, the J gene TRBJ1-5, with TRBD1 identical over 9 bases. The V and J ends lost 1 base and 5 bases, in that order; junction bases with no gene match: 6. Germline CDR1 reads LGHNA; CDR2 reads YNFKEQ. The CDR3 runs 16 residues.

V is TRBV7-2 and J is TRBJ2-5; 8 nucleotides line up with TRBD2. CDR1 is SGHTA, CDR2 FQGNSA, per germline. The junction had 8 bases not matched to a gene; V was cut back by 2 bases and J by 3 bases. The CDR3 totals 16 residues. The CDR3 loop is CASSLLNGGAEETQYF. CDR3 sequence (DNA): TGTGCCAGCAGCTTACTCAACGGGGGGGCGGAAGAGACCCAGTACTTC.

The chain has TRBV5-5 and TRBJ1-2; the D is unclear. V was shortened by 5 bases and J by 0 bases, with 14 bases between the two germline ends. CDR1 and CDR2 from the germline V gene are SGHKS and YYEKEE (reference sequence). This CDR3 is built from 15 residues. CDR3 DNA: TGTGCCAGCAGAATTGAGGTGTATTCTAACTATGGCTACACCTTC. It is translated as CASRIEVYSNYGYTF.

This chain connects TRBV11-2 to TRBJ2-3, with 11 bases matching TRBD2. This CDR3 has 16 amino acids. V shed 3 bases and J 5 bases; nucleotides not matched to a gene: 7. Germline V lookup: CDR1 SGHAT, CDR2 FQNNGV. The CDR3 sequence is CASSLGFSGGGDTQYF. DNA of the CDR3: TGTGCCAGCAGCTTGGGTTTTAGCGGGGGGGGAGATACGCAGTATTTT.

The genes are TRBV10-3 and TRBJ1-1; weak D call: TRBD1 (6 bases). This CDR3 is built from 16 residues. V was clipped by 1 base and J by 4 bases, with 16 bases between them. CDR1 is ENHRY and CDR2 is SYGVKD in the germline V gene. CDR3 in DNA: TGTGCCATCAGTGAGTATTTGACAGGACTGGGCACTGAAGCTTTCTTT. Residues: CAISEYLTGLGTEAFF.

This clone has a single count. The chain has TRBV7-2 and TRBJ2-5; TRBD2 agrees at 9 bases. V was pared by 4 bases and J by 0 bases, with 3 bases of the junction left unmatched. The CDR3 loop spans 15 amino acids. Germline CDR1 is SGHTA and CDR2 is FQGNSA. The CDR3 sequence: CASSYSGGNQETQYF. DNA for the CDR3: TGTGCCAGCAGCTATAGCGGGGGCAACCAAGAGACCCAGTACTTC.

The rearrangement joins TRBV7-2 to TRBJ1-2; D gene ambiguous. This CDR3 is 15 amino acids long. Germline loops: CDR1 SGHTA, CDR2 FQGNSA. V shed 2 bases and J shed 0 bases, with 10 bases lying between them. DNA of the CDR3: TGTGCCAGCAGCTTATCAGGCGAAGCTAACTATGGCTACACCTTC. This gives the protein CASSLSGEANYGYTF.

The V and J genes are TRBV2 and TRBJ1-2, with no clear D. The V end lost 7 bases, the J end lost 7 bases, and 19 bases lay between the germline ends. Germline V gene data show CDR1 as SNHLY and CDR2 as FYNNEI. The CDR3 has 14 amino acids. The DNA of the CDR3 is TGTGCCAGCATGCGAAACGGGGAGGATGTTGGCTACACCTTC. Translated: CASMRNGEDVGYTF.

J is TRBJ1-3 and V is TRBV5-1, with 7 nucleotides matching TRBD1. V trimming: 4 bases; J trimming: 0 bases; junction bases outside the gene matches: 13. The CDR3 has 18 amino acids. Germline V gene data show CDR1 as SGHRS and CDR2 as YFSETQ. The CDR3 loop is CASSPGTVGLFSGNTIYF. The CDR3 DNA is TGCGCCAGCAGCCCTGGGACAGTTGGGCTTTTCTCTGGAAACACCATATATTTT.

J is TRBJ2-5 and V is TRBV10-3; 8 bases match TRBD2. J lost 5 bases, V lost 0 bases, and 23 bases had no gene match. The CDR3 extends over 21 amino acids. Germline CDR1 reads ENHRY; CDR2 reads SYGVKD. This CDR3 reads CAISESMEAGVAEPQTETQYF. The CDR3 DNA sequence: TGTGCCATCAGTGAGTCGATGGAAGCGGGGGTAGCTGAACCCCAAACGGAGACCCAGTACTTC.

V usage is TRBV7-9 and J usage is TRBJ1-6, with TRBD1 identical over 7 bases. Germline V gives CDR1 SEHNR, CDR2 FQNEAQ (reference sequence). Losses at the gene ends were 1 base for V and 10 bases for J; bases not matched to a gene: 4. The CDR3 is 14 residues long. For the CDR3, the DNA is TGTGCCAGCAGCTTAGGACAGGGTGAATCACCCCTCCACTTT. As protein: CASSLGQGESPLHF.

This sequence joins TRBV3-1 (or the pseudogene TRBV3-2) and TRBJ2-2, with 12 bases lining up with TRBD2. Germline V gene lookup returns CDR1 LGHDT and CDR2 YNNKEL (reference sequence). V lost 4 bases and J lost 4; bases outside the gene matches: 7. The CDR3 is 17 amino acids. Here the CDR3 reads CASSLLSSGGATGELFF. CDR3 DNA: TGTGCCAGCAGCCTACTTTCTAGCGGGGGGGCCACCGGGGAGCTGTTTTTT.

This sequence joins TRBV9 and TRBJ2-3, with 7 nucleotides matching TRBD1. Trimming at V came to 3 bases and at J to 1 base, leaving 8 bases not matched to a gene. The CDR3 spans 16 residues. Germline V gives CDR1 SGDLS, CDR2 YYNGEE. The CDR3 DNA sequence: TGTGCCAGCAGCGCGACAGGGCGCCGTGGCACAGATACGCAGTATTTT. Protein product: CASSATGRRGTDTQYF. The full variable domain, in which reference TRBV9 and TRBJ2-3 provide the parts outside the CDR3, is DSGVTQTPKHLITATGQRVTLRCSPRSGDLSVYWYQQSLDQGLQFLIQYYNGEERAKGNILERFSAQQFPDLHSELNLSSLELGDSALYFCASSATGRRGTDTQYFGPGTRLTVL.

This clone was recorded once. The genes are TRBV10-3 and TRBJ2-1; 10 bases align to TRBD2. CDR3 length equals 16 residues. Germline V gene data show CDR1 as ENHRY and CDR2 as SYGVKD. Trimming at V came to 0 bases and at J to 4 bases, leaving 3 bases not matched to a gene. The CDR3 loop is CAISESTSGVYNEQFF. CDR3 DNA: TGTGCCATCAGTGAGTCAACTAGCGGGGTATACAATGAGCAGTTCTTC.

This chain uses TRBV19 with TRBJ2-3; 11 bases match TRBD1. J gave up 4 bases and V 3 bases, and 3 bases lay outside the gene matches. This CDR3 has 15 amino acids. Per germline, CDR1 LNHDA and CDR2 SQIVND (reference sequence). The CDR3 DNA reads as TGTGCCAGTAGTATGGACAGGGGGCGGTCAGATACGCAGTATTTT. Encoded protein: CASSMDRGRSDTQYF.

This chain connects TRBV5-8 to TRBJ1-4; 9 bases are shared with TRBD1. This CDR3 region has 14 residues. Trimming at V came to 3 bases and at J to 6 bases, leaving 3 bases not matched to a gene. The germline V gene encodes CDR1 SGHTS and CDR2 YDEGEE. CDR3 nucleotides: TGTGCCAGCAGCTCGGGGACAGGGTATGAAAAACTGTTTTTT. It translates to CASSSGTGYEKLFF.

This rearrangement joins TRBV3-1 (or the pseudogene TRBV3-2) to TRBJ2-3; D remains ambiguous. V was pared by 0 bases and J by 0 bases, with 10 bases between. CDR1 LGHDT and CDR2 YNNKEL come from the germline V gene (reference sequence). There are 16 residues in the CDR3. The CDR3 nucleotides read TGTGCCAGCAGCCAAGAATTCATTCAAAGCACAGATACGCAGTATTTT. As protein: CASSQEFIQSTDTQYF.

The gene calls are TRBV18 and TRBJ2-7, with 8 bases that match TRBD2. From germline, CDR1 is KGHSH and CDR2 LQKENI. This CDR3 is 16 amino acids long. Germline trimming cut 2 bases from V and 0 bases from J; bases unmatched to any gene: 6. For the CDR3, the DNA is TGTGCCAGCTCACCAGTGAGCGGGAGAAGCTCCTACGAGCAGTACTTC. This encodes CASSPVSGRSSYEQYF.

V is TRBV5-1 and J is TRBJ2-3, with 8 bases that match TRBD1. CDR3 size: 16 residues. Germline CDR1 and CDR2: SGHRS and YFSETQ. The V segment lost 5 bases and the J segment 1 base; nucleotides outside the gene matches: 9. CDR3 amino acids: CASRLTGAGGTDTQYF. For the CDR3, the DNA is TGCGCCAGCAGGCTGACAGGGGCCGGGGGCACAGATACGCAGTATTTT.

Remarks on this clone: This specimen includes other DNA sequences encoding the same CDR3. CDR3 amino acids: CASSIARNTEAFF. DNA for the CDR3: TGTGCCAGTAGTATAGCCAGGAACACTGAAGCTTTCTTT. V and J are TRBV19 and TRBJ1-1, with D uncertain. The germline V gene encodes CDR1 LNHDA and CDR2 SQIVND (reference sequence). CDR3 length equals 13 residues. The V end lost 1 base, the J end lost 1 base, and 4 bases lay between the germline ends.

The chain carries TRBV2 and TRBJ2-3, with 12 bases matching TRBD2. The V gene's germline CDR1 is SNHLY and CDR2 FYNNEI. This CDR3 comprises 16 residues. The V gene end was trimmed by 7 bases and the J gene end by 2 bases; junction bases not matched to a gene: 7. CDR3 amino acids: CASTPRTSGVTDTQYF. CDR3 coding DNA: TGTGCCAGCACCCCGCGGACTAGCGGGGTCACAGATACGCAGTATTTT.

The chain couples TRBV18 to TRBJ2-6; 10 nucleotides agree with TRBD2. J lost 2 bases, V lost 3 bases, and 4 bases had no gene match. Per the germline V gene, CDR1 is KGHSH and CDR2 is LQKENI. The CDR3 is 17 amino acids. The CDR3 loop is CASSPQRGGPGANVLTF. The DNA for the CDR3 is TGTGCCAGCTCACCCCAGCGGGGGGGGCCTGGGGCCAACGTCCTGACTTTC.

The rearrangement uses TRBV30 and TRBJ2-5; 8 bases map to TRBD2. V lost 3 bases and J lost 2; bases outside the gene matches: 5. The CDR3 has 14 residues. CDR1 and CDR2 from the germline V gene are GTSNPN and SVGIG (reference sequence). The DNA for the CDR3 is TGTGCCTGGAGGCGGGGGGTCCCACAAGAGACCCAGTACTTC. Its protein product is CAWRRGVPQETQYF.

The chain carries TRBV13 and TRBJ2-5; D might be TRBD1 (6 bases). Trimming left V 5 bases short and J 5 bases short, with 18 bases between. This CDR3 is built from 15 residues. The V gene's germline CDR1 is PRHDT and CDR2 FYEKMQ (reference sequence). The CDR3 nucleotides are TGTGCCAGCAGCACGGAGGACAGCTTGGGGGAGACCCAGTACTTC. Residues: CASSTEDSLGETQYF.

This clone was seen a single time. CDR3 region: CASSLSTGTEAFF. In DNA form, the CDR3 reads TGTGCCAGCAGCTTATCAACAGGGACTGAAGCTTTCTTT. The V and J genes are TRBV11-2 and TRBJ1-1, with D possibly matching TRBD1 (6 bases). V lost 2 bases to trimming and J lost 5 bases, with 9 bases between them. There are 13 residues in the CDR3. Germline CDR1 is SGHAT and CDR2 is FQNNGV.

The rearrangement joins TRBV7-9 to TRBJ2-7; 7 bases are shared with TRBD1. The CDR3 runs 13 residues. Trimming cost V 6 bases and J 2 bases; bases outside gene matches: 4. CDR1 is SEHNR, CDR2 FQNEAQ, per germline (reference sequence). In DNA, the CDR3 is TGTGCCAGCAGTCGGGACAGAGCCTACGAGCAGTACTTC. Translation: CASSRDRAYEQYF.

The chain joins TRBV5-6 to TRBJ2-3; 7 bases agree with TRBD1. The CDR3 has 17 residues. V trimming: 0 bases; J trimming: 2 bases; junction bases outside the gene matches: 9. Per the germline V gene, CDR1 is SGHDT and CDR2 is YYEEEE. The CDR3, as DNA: TGTGCCAGCAGCTTGGCGACGGACAGGAGATTCACAGATACGCAGTATTTT. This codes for CASSLATDRRFTDTQYF.